These T cell receptor beta chains were read from a single sample in a study of T cells in Graves' hyperthyroidism and ophthalmopathy. Each CDR3 protein is one row after TCRdb ran MiXCR on the multiplex PCR reads. Here the sample spans some 620,000 distinct CDR3 sequences, 15% to 20% being singletons. The specimen sequenced was blood. These receptors originate from a woman aged 25-40 years with Graves' hyperthyroidism. Each CDR3 is given with its conserved first and last residue. The D gene is left open where the match is weak. Size tells how often a clone was seen (once, few, many) or the class of an expanded clone, and some rows leave it out.

CDR3nt: TGTGCCAGCAGCCAAAGACTAATCTCCTACAATGAGCAGTTCTTC; CDR3aa: CASSQRLISYNEQFF; j_gene: TRBJ2-1; v_gene: TRBV14; d_gene: -; abundance: -
CDR3nt: TGCGCCAGCCGTACCACCGGGACAGGGGGCTTGGGCATTCAGTACTTC; CDR3aa: CASRTTGTGGLGIQYF; j_gene: TRBJ2-4; v_gene: TRBV5-1; d_gene: TRBD1; abundance: many
CDR3nt: TGTGCCAGCAGCCAGGGAATAAGAGGCACAGATACGCAGTATTTT; CDR3aa: CASSQGIRGTDTQYF; j_gene: TRBJ2-3; v_gene: TRBV7-3; d_gene: -; abundance: -
CDR3nt: TGTGCCAGCAGCCAAGAGGATCGAGGAGATGGCTACACCTTC; CDR3aa: CASSQEDRGDGYTF; j_gene: TRBJ1-2; v_gene: TRBV3-1; d_gene: -; abundance: many
CDR3nt: TGTGCCAGCAGTGGTCAGGGGGCGCGGGTCGGAGAGACCCAGTACTTC; CDR3aa: CASSGQGARVGETQYF; j_gene: TRBJ2-5; v_gene: TRBV6-1; d_gene: TRBD1; abundance: few
CDR3nt: TGTGCCAGCAGTGATTCGACAGGGGGCACACGAGAAAAACTGTTTTTT; CDR3aa: CASSDSTGGTREKLFF; j_gene: TRBJ1-4; v_gene: TRBV25-1; d_gene: TRBD1; abundance: few
CDR3nt: TGTGCCAGCAGGTGGGGACTAGCGGGAGGTGTGGAGCAGTTCTTC; CDR3aa: CASRWGLAGGVEQFF; j_gene: TRBJ2-1; v_gene: TRBV5-6; d_gene: TRBD2; abundance: many
CDR3nt: TGTGCCAGCAGCCAACACAGGGGGCTCGCTTTCTTT; CDR3aa: CASSQHRGLAFF; j_gene: TRBJ1-1; v_gene: TRBV12-3/TRBV12-4; d_gene: TRBD1; abundance: many
CDR3nt: TGTGCCAGTACCCAAGGGGTGAGTTATCTCACACTAACGAACACTGAAGCTTTCTTT; CDR3aa: CASTQGVSYLTLTNTEAFF; j_gene: TRBJ1-1; v_gene: TRBV19; d_gene: -; abundance: -
CDR3nt: TGTGCCAGCAGTGCGGGTGGACAGGCCCTTTCCTACGAGCAGTACTTC; CDR3aa: CASSAGGQALSYEQYF; j_gene: TRBJ2-7; v_gene: TRBV2; d_gene: TRBD1; abundance: many
CDR3nt: TGTGCCAGCAGCCAAGGGGGAGGGGACAGGGGGCAGCAGTACTTC; CDR3aa: CASSQGGGDRGQQYF; j_gene: TRBJ2-7; v_gene: TRBV3-1; d_gene: TRBD1; abundance: few
CDR3nt: TGTGCCTGGAGTGTACTAGCGGGAGGGTCCTACAATGAGCAGTTCTTC; CDR3aa: CAWSVLAGGSYNEQFF; j_gene: TRBJ2-1; v_gene: TRBV30; d_gene: TRBD2; abundance: many
CDR3nt: TGTGCCAGCAGCTTACATGGGACTAGGAACACCGGGGAGCCGTTTTTT; CDR3aa: CASSLHGTRNTGEPFF; j_gene: TRBJ2-2; v_gene: TRBV7-3; d_gene: TRBD2; abundance: -
CDR3nt: TGTGCCAGCAGTGATAGGGGTGGTCGTGGCACTGAAGCTTTCTTT; CDR3aa: CASSDRGGRGTEAFF; j_gene: TRBJ1-1; v_gene: TRBV2; d_gene: -; abundance: many
CDR3nt: TGTGCCAGCAGCTTAACACTCTCCAGTCTCGGCTACACCTTC; CDR3aa: CASSLTLSSLGYTF; j_gene: TRBJ1-2; v_gene: TRBV7-2; d_gene: -; abundance: many
CDR3nt: TGTGCCAGCTCACCAATAGACGGACCCTACGAGCAGTACTTC; CDR3aa: CASSPIDGPYEQYF; j_gene: TRBJ2-7; v_gene: TRBV18; d_gene: -; abundance: many
CDR3nt: TGTGCCAGCAGCATACGTAGAGACTCCTACGAGCAGTACTTC; CDR3aa: CASSIRRDSYEQYF; j_gene: TRBJ2-7; v_gene: TRBV3-1; d_gene: -; abundance: -
CDR3nt: TGTGCCAGCAGCTTAGCGGCGGTCTCCTACGAGCAGTACTTC; CDR3aa: CASSLAAVSYEQYF; j_gene: TRBJ2-7; v_gene: TRBV13; d_gene: -; abundance: few
CDR3nt: TGTGCCAGCAGCTTATGGACGGGACTCGTCGGGAACGAGCAGTACTTC; CDR3aa: CASSLWTGLVGNEQYF; j_gene: TRBJ2-7; v_gene: TRBV5-5; d_gene: -; abundance: many
CDR3nt: TGTGCCAGCAGCATTGGACGGGCCTACGAGCAGTACTTC; CDR3aa: CASSIGRAYEQYF; j_gene: TRBJ2-7; v_gene: TRBV7-9; d_gene: -; abundance: -
CDR3nt: TGTGCCACCAGCAGAGATGTGGGGGCAGGGGGTTCCAACACTGAAGCTTTCTTT; CDR3aa: CATSRDVGAGGSNTEAFF; j_gene: TRBJ1-1; v_gene: TRBV15; d_gene: TRBD1; abundance: few
CDR3nt: TGTGCCAGCAGTTTATCGGTCAGTCTCAATCAGCCCCAGCATTTT; CDR3aa: CASSLSVSLNQPQHF; j_gene: TRBJ1-5; v_gene: TRBV27; d_gene: -; abundance: few
CDR3nt: TGTGCCAGCAGTTTGGGGACCTTACAAGGAGAGACCCAGTACTTC; CDR3aa: CASSLGTLQGETQYF; j_gene: TRBJ2-5; v_gene: TRBV28; d_gene: -; abundance: many
CDR3nt: TGTGCCAGTAGTATTTCGACAGCCAGCTCCTACGAGCAGTACTTC; CDR3aa: CASSISTASSYEQYF; j_gene: TRBJ2-7; v_gene: TRBV19; d_gene: -; abundance: few
CDR3nt: TGCGCCAGCAGCGGGGACTTCTCTGGAAACACCATATATTTT; CDR3aa: CASSGDFSGNTIYF; j_gene: TRBJ1-3; v_gene: TRBV5-1; d_gene: -; abundance: -
CDR3nt: TGTGCCAGCAGTGCAGGGGGCCTTCTTAACTATGGCTACACCTTC; CDR3aa: CASSAGGLLNYGYTF; j_gene: TRBJ1-2; v_gene: TRBV2; d_gene: TRBD1; abundance: many
CDR3nt: TGTGCCAGCAGTGAACGGAACTATGGCTACACCTTC; CDR3aa: CASSERNYGYTF; j_gene: TRBJ1-2; v_gene: TRBV6-1; d_gene: -; abundance: many
CDR3nt: TGCGCCAGCAGCCAAAAAAACCAGGGACAGGGGGTTCCAGATACGCAGTATTTT; CDR3aa: CASSQKNQGQGVPDTQYF; j_gene: TRBJ2-3; v_gene: TRBV4-3; d_gene: TRBD1; abundance: -
CDR3nt: TGTGCCAGCAGCTTAGGGACTACTGCCTACGAGCAGTACTTC; CDR3aa: CASSLGTTAYEQYF; j_gene: TRBJ2-7; v_gene: TRBV11-2; d_gene: -; abundance: -
CDR3nt: TGTGCCACCAGCAGAGATTACTCAAGCGGGAGCTACGAGCAGTACTTC; CDR3aa: CATSRDYSSGSYEQYF; j_gene: TRBJ2-7; v_gene: TRBV15; d_gene: TRBD2; abundance: few
CDR3nt: TGTGCCAGTAGTATAGGTTCCGGAAACACTGAAGCTTTCTTT; CDR3aa: CASSIGSGNTEAFF; j_gene: TRBJ1-1; v_gene: TRBV19; d_gene: -; abundance: few
CDR3nt: TGTGCCAGCATCGGGGGCGGGGGAAGAACTGAAGCTTTCTTT; CDR3aa: CASIGGGGRTEAFF; j_gene: TRBJ1-1; v_gene: TRBV2; d_gene: -; abundance: many
CDR3nt: TGTGCCAGCCGTTCCTTCGGGCCGGCATGGCCCCAGCATTTT; CDR3aa: CASRSFGPAWPQHF; j_gene: TRBJ1-5; v_gene: TRBV12-3/TRBV12-4; d_gene: -; abundance: -
CDR3nt: TGTGCCAGCAGCTTAAAGAGACTAGCGGGCCAGAGCACAGATACGCAGTATTTT; CDR3aa: CASSLKRLAGQSTDTQYF; j_gene: TRBJ2-3; v_gene: TRBV7-3; d_gene: TRBD2; abundance: many
CDR3nt: TGTGCCTGGACCATTGGACAGGGAAACACCATATATTTT; CDR3aa: CAWTIGQGNTIYF; j_gene: TRBJ1-3; v_gene: TRBV30; d_gene: -; abundance: -
CDR3nt: TGTGCCAGCAGTATGACTAGCCGAGGCACCGGGGAGCTGTTTTTT; CDR3aa: CASSMTSRGTGELFF; j_gene: TRBJ2-2; v_gene: TRBV7-3; d_gene: TRBD2; abundance: -
CDR3nt: TGTGCCAGCAGTTTTGGACAGAACCCCTACGAGCAGTACTTC; CDR3aa: CASSFGQNPYEQYF; j_gene: TRBJ2-7; v_gene: TRBV28; d_gene: -; abundance: many